A single sample is the source of the 23 T cell receptor beta chains below, sequenced in a study of PD-1 blockade in classical Hodgkin lymphoma. Generated by immunoSEQ multiplex PCR, the TCRdb table keeps only in-frame clones and is missing some. The table lists roughly 41,000 clones, around 88% of them singletons. Relapse was seen in all patients after autologous stem cell transplantation, and brentuximab vedotin exposure was variable. Sequenced material: peripheral blood mononuclear cells (PBMCs), taken before the second cycle of nivolumab. These receptor sequences come from a human donor with classical Hodgkin lymphoma.

The chain recombines TRBV5-1 with TRBJ1-2; D may be TRBD1 (5 bases). The germline V gene encodes CDR1 SGHRS and CDR2 YFSETQ. CDR3 length: 16 amino acids. V was shortened by 0 bases and J by 4 bases, with 16 bases between the two germline ends. CDR3 sequence: CASSLAKSGTAYGYTF. CDR3 DNA sequence: TGCGCCAGCAGCTTGGCCAAGTCTGGGACTGCCTATGGCTACACCTTC.

The rearrangement joins TRBV5-6 to TRBJ2-5; perhaps TRBD1 as D (6 bases). Germline CDR1 SGHDT, CDR2 YYEEEE. CDR3 size: 13 residues. With 4 bases removed from V and 3 bases from J, the gap between germline ends came to 10 bases. The CDR3 sequence: CASSPQGEETQYF. In nucleotides, the CDR3 is TGTGCCAGCAGCCCACAGGGAGAAGAGACCCAGTACTTC.

The V call is TRBV7-3, the J call TRBJ2-1, with a tentative D call TRBD1 (6 bases). Trimming removed 5 bases from V and 4 bases from J, with 21 bases in between. The V gene's germline CDR1 is SGHTA and CDR2 FQGTGA. The CDR3 is 17 amino acids. In nucleotides, the CDR3 is TGTGCCAGCAGCCCAAGCCACGGGGCAGGGGCTTACAATGAGCAGTTCTTC. Its protein is CASSPSHGAGAYNEQFF.

This rearrangement joins TRBV5-4 to TRBJ1-2, with 7 bases aligning to TRBD1. This CDR3 spans 14 amino acids. The V gene's germline CDR1 is SGHNT and CDR2 YYREEE (reference sequence). After removal of 3 bases from V and 6 bases from J, the junction contained 8 bases not matched to a gene. The chain's CDR3 is CASSYRGVRNGYTF. CDR3 bases: TGTGCCAGCAGCTACAGGGGTGTTCGGAATGGCTACACCTTC.

V and J are TRBV5-1 and TRBJ1-3, with 7 bases aligning to TRBD1. The V and J ends lost 0 bases and 0 bases, in that order; junction bases with no gene match: 3. The CDR3 sequence is 16 residues long. CDR1 is SGHRS, CDR2 YFSETQ, per germline. As DNA, the CDR3 is TGCGCCAGCAGCTTGGGGACAGGAGTCTCTGGAAACACCATATATTTT. Translating gives CASSLGTGVSGNTIYF.

This chain uses TRBV6-5 with TRBJ2-1; the D gene is possibly TRBD2 (7 bases). V shed 5 bases and J shed 2 bases, with 10 bases lying between them. Germline assignment: CDR1 MNHEY and CDR2 SVGAGI. The CDR3 is 14 amino acids. The CDR3 sequence: CASSRGGPYNEQFF. The CDR3 DNA sequence: TGTGCCAGCAGTCGCGGGGGCCCCTACAATGAGCAGTTCTTC.

J is TRBJ2-3 and V is TRBV7-9; D ambiguous. Looked up from germline, CDR1 is SEHNR and CDR2 is FQNEAQ (reference sequence). The CDR3 has 17 residues. The V and J ends lost 2 bases and 4 bases respectively, with 19 bases between them. CDR3 nucleotides: TGTGCCAGCAGCTTAAGATCCAGTCCCCTGCTCCCAGATACGCAGTATTTT. Its translation: CASSLRSSPLLPDTQYF.

The gene calls are TRBV6-1 and TRBJ2-5; a weak D match, TRBD1 (5 bases). The CDR3 has 13 amino acids. In germline, CDR1 is MNHNS, CDR2 SASEGT. Trimming took off 6 bases at V and 3 bases at J, with 11 bases between the two ends. CDR3 DNA: TGTGCCAGCAGGGGGCGTCAAGAAGAGACCCAGTACTTC. This sequence encodes CASRGRQEETQYF.

The chain recombines TRBV6-5 with TRBJ1-1; 7 bases map to TRBD1. The CDR3 covers 16 residues. Germline loops: CDR1 MNHEY, CDR2 SVGAGI. With V trimmed by 2 bases and J by 1 base, 7 bases remained unmatched. DNA of the CDR3: TGTGCCAGCAGTTACCGGGTGAACAGGGGGAACACTGAAGCTTTCTTT. Encoded protein: CASSYRVNRGNTEAFF.

The V and J genes are TRBV25-1 and TRBJ2-5, with a possible D match to TRBD2 (7 bases). The CDR3 extends over 12 amino acids. Germline CDR1 MGHDK, CDR2 SYGVNS. V was cut by 5 bases and J by 11 bases, with 15 bases left in between. Here the CDR3 reads CASSRGAEEQYF. Here the CDR3 DNA reads TGTGCCAGCAGTCGGGGGGCGGAGGAGCAGTACTTC.

The gene calls are TRBV30 and TRBJ2-5, with 9 bases matching TRBD1. The germline V gene encodes CDR1 GTSNPN and CDR2 SVGIG (reference sequence). V shed 5 bases, J shed 5 bases, and the junction held 12 bases outside the gene matches. CDR3 length equals 15 residues. CDR3 sequence (DNA): TGTGCCTGGCGGCGAGGGACAGGGCTACTGGAGACCCAGTACTTC. Encoded protein: CAWRRGTGLLETQYF.

The V and J genes are TRBV4-2 and TRBJ1-5; D is perhaps TRBD1 (6 bases). Deletions cut 3 bases from V and 4 bases from J, with 10 bases between. The CDR3 covers 14 residues. Germline V gives CDR1 LGHNA, CDR2 YNFKEQ. CDR3 sequence (DNA): TGTGCCAGCAGCCAGATCAGGGGAAATCAGCCCCAGCATTTT. Encoded protein: CASSQIRGNQPQHF.

The J gene is TRBJ2-1, the V gene TRBV5-1; 15 nucleotides agree with TRBD2. CDR1 and CDR2 (germline): SGHRS, YFSETQ. V was pared by 3 bases and J by 5 bases, with 3 bases of the junction left unmatched. CDR3 length equals 16 residues. CDR3 residues: CASSSGLAGGHNEQFF. CDR3 sequence (DNA): TGCGCCAGCAGCTCCGGACTAGCGGGAGGGCACAATGAGCAGTTCTTC.

The chain joins TRBV9 to TRBJ2-1; 9 nucleotides line up with TRBD1. Trimming removed 4 bases from V and 7 bases from J; junction bases left unmatched: 9. Looked up from germline, CDR1 is SGDLS and CDR2 is YYNGEE. CDR3 size: 15 residues. The CDR3 here is CASSLLGQGRNEQFF. The CDR3 DNA sequence: TGTGCCAGCAGCCTCCTCGGACAGGGGCGGAATGAGCAGTTCTTC.

The V gene is TRBV6-1, the J gene TRBJ1-5, with 8 bases matching TRBD1. V dropped 2 bases and J dropped 3; count of bases not matched to a gene: 3. Germline CDR1 is MNHNS and CDR2 is SASEGT. CDR3 length equals 15 residues. CDR3 bases: TGTGCCAGCAGTGAACCAGGGGGCCTCAATCAGCCCCAGCATTTT. Translating it yields CASSEPGGLNQPQHF.

The V gene is TRBV9, the J gene TRBJ1-5; TRBD1 is a possible D gene (5 bases). The CDR3 has 15 residues. The germline V and J ends were trimmed by 4 bases and 1 base, with 12 bases remaining between them. Germline-derived CDR1 and CDR2 are SGDLS and YYNGEE. Here the CDR3 reads CASSPGPRSNQPQHF. The CDR3 DNA sequence: TGTGCCAGCAGCCCGGGACCGAGGAGCAATCAGCCCCAGCATTTT.

V and J are TRBV7-9 and TRBJ2-7; 12 nucleotides agree with TRBD2. CDR1 is SEHNR and CDR2 is FQNEAQ in the germline V gene (reference sequence). CDR3 size: 16 residues. V gave up 4 bases and J gave up 5 bases; unmatched junction bases: 9. CDR3 in DNA: TGTGCCAGCAGCTCCCGACTAGCGGGAGTAGGAAACGAGCAGTACTTC. As protein: CASSSRLAGVGNEQYF.

The rearrangement links TRBV5-1 to TRBJ2-7; D is possibly TRBD2 (6 bases). The CDR3 spans 14 residues. Trimming removed 0 bases from V and 3 bases from J, with 10 bases in between. CDR1 and CDR2 from the germline V gene are SGHRS and YFSETQ. This CDR3 reads CASSLAEGNYEQYF. CDR3 nucleotide sequence: TGCGCCAGCAGCTTGGCGGAGGGAAACTACGAGCAGTACTTC.

The chain uses TRBV7-4 and TRBJ2-3; D tentatively reads TRBD1 or TRBD2 (6 bases each). CDR3 length equals 14 residues. The V end lost 4 bases, the J end lost 6 bases, and 14 bases lay between the germline ends. The germline gives CDR1 SGHVT, CDR2 SQSDAQ. CDR3 amino acids: CASSSGAAYDTQYF. The CDR3 DNA follows: TGTGCCAGCAGCTCGGGGGCAGCGTATGATACGCAGTATTTT.

V gene TRBV18 combines with J gene TRBJ1-1, with D unresolved. With 0 bases removed from V and 3 bases from J, the gap between germline ends came to 14 bases. Germline-derived CDR1 and CDR2 are KGHSH and LQKENI. The CDR3 runs 16 residues. The CDR3 loop reads CASSPPNSRRDTEAFF. The DNA for the CDR3 is TGTGCCAGCTCACCACCTAATTCTAGGCGGGACACTGAAGCTTTCTTT.

The chain couples TRBV19 to TRBJ2-7; 8 positions agree with TRBD1. The CDR3 runs to 15 residues. Germline CDR1 reads LNHDA; CDR2 reads SQIVND (reference sequence). With 1 base clipped from V and 5 bases from J, the junction kept 7 bases outside the gene matches. The CDR3 here is CASSIAATGVNEQYF. The CDR3 DNA sequence: TGTGCCAGTAGTATAGCTGCGACAGGGGTTAACGAGCAGTACTTC.

This clone was counted between two and nine times. The rearrangement links TRBV9 to TRBJ2-5, with unresolved D. The CDR3 has 14 residues. Germline V gene sequence: CDR1 SGDLS, CDR2 YYNGEE. Trimming stripped 0 bases from V and 2 bases from J, with 8 bases between. CDR3 protein: CASSVGTSQETQYF. Written as DNA, the CDR3 is TGTGCCAGCAGCGTAGGGACGTCACAAGAGACCCAGTACTTC.

The gene calls are TRBV6-1 and TRBJ1-1; D unclear. The CDR3 runs to 14 residues. Trimming took 2 bases from V and 6 from J, leaving 13 bases between them. Germline V gene sequence: CDR1 MNHNS, CDR2 SASEGT. DNA of the CDR3: TGTGCCAGCAGTGAAATAGTGATAGGAGCTGAAGCTTTCTTT. It translates to CASSEIVIGAEAFF.